This T cell receptor beta chain was obtained from a study of cytomegalovirus exposure and HLA in healthy donors. This clone has more than one count but fewer than ten. The CDR3 runs 12 residues. Trimming took off 5 bases at V and 5 bases at J, with 8 bases between the two ends. From germline, CDR1 is SEHNR and CDR2 FQNEAQ (reference sequence). The PCR was carried out with 60 Vbeta primers and 13 Jbeta primers. Some clones are missing from TCRdb's copy, which holds only in-frame ones; the method was immunoSEQ multiplex PCR. In the table there are 150,000 to 200,000 clones, 80% of which are singletons. This clonotype was obtained from a man aged 35 to 55 in good health and CMV-seronegative. The sequencing input was PBMCs. This sequence joins TRBV7-9 and TRBJ2-3, with a weak D call TRBD2 (6 bases). The CDR3 sequence: CASSRGGDTQYF. For the CDR3, the DNA is TGTGCCAGCAGCAGGGGAGGAGATACGCAGTATTTT.